The TCR beta chain under discussion was sequenced for a study of shared clonotypes between healthy human individuals. Study in general: Researchers drew samples from two women and a few men aged 18 to 49.

Naive CD8 isolation took CD45RO-negative cells positively selected for CCR7 and excluded terminally differentiated effector memory CD45RA+ cells. TCRdb keeps only in-frame clones here, not all; method: immunoSEQ multiplex PCR. The sample contains about 2.1 million clones, 93% of which appear only once. Turning to this clone: Its antigen is currently unknown.

Study results and limitations: Sorted-subset sequencing, rarefaction showed, was incomplete despite large depth. Apart from blood, nothing was sampled; tissue repertoires likely differ. Memory subsets generally showed smaller estimated richness than naive subsets did.

The CDR3 spans 13 residues. The germline V gene encodes CDR1 MNHNY and CDR2 SVGAGI (reference sequence). The junction had 13 bases not matched to a gene; V was cut back by 10 bases and J by 8 bases. V gene TRBV6-6 combines with J gene TRBJ2-7, with 8 nucleotides matching TRBD1. This clonotype was sampled from a man younger than 35 in good health. Some clones in this sample may be carry-over from other donors' samples. The sample comprised naive CD8+ T cells from PBMCs. The CDR3 loop reads CATHPGTGIKQYF. DNA of the CDR3: TGTGCCACACACCCAGGGACAGGTATTAAGCAGTACTTC.